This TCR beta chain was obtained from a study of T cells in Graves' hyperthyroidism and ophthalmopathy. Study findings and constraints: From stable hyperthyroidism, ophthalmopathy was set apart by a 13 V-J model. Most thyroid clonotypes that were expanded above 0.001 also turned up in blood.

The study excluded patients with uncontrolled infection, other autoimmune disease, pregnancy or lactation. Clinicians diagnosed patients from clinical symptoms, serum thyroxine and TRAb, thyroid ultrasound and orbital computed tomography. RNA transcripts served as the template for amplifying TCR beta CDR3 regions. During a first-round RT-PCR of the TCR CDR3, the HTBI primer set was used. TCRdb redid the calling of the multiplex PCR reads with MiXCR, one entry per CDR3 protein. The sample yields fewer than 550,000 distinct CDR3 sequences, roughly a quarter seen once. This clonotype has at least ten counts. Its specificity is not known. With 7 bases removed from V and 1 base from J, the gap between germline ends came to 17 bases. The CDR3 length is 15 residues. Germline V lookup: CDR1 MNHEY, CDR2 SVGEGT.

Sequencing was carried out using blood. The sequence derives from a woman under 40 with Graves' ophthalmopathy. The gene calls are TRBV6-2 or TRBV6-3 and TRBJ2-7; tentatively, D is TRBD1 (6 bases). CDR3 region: CASKDQTGRSYEQYF. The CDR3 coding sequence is TGTGCCAGCAAGGACCAGACAGGCCGATCCTACGAGCAGTACTTC.